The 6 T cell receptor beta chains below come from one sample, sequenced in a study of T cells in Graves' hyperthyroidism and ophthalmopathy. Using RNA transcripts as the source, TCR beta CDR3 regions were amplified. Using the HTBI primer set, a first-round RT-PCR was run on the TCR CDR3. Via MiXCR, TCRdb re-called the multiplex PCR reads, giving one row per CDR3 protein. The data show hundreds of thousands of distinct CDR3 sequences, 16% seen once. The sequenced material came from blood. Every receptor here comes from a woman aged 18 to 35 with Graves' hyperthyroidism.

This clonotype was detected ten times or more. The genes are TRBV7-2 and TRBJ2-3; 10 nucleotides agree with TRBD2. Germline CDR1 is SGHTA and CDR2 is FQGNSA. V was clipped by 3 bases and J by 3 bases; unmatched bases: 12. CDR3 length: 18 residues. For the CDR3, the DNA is TGTGCCAGCAGCTTTCGGATTAGCGGGAGGCTAGGGACAGATACGCAGTATTTT. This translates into CASSFRISGRLGTDTQYF.

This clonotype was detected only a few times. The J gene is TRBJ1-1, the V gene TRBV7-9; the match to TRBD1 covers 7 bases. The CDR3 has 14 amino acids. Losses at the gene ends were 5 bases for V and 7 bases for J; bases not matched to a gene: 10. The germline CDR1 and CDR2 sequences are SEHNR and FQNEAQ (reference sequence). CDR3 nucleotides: TGTGCCAGCAGCGCCCGGGCCGGGACAGATGAAGCTTTCTTT. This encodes CASSARAGTDEAFF. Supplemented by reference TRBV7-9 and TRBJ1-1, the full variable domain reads DTGVSQNPRHKITKRGQNVTFRCDPISEHNRLYWYRQTLGQGPEFLTYFQNEAQLEKSRLLSDRFSAERPKGSFSTLEIQRTEQGDSAMYLCASSARAGTDEAFFGQGTRLTVV.

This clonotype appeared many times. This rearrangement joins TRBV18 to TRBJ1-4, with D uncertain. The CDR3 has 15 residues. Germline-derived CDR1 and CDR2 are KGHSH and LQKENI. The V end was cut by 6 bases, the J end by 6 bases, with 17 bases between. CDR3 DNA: TGTGCCAGCTCGAGCCTCAGCTACCCAGATGAAAAACTGTTTTTT. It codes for CASSSLSYPDEKLFF.

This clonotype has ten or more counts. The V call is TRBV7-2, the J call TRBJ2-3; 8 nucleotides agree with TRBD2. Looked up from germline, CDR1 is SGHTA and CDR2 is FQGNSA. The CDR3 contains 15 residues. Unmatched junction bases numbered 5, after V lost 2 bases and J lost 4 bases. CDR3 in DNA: TGTGCCAGCAGCTTAATCGGGGGGGCCGCAGATACGCAGTATTTT. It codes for CASSLIGGAADTQYF. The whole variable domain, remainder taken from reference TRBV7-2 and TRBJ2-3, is GAGVSQSPSNKVTEKGKDVELRCDPISGHTALYWYRQSLGQGLEFLIYFQGNSAPDKSGLPSDRFSAERTGGSVSTLTIQRTQQEDSAVYLCASSLIGGAADTQYFGPGTRLTVL.

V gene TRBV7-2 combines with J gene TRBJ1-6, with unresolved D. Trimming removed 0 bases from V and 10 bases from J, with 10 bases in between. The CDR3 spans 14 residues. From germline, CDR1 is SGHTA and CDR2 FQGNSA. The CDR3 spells CASSLATARSPLHF. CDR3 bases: TGTGCCAGCAGCTTAGCCACAGCACGATCACCCCTCCACTTT.

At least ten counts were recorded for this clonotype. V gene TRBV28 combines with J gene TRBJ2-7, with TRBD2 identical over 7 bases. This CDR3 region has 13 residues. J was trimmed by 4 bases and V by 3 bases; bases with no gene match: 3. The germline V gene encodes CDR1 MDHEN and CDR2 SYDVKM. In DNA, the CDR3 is TGTGCCAGCAGTTTTGGACTAGAATACGAGCAGTACTTC. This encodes CASSFGLEYEQYF.